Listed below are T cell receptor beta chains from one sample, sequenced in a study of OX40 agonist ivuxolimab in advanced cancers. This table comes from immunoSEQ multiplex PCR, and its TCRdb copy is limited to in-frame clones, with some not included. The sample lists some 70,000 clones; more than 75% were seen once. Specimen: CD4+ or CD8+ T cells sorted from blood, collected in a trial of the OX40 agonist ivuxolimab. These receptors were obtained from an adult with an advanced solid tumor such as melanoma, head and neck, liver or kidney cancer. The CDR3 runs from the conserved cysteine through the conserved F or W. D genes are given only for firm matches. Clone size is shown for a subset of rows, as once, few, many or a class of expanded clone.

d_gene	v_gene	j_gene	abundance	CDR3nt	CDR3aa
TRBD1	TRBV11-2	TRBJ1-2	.	TGTGCCAGCAGCTTTCGACAGGGGAGCGGCTATGGCTACACCTTC	CASSFRQGSGYGYTF
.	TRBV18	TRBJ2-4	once	TGTGCCAGCTCACCCTCTGGACCGCCGCAAAACATTCAGTACTTC	CASSPSGPPQNIQYF
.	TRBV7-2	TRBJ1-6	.	TGTGCCAGCAGCTTAGAAGGGAATAATTCACCCCTCCACTTT	CASSLEGNNSPLHF
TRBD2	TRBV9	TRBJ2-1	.	TGTGCCAGCAGCGTGGGACGGCCGACTAGCGTACGATACAATGAGCAGTTCTTC	CASSVGRPTSVRYNEQFF
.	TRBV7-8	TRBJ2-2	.	TGTGCCAGCAGCCCCTGGGGGACAATGAACACCGGGGAGCTGTTTTTT	CASSPWGTMNTGELFF
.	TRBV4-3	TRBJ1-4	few	TGCGCCAGCAGCCACGACCTGAATCGCCGGGCCTATGCAACTAATGAAAAACTGTTTTTT	CASSHDLNRRAYATNEKLFF
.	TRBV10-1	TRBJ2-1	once	TGCGCCAGCTCAGGAGATGGGGATTATGTAGGGCAGTTCTTC	CASSGDGDYVGQFF
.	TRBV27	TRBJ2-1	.	TGTGCCAGCAGGCCTTATCCCCCGGGGGACAAAGGGAATGAGCAGTTCTTC	CASRPYPPGDKGNEQFF
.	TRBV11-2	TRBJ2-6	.	TGTGCCAGCAGCTTACCCGGGACCTCCCGCGTCCTGACTTTC	CASSLPGTSRVLTF
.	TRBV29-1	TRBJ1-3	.	TGCAGCGTTGAGAGGGGGAACACCATATATTTT	CSVERGNTIYF
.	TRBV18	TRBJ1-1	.	TGTGCCAGCTCACCCGGCGGAGGGAGGACTGAAGCTTTCTTT	CASSPGGGRTEAFF
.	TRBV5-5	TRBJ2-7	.	TGTGCCAGCAGCTTACCGGGGGCCAAAGAGCAGTACTTC	CASSLPGAKEQYF
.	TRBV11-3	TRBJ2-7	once	TGTGCCAGCAGCTTAGGGACTGGCGAGCAGTACTTC	CASSLGTGEQYF
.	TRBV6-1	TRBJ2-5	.	TGTGCCAGCAGTGAAATCGGCAGGCTTCAAGAGACCCAGTACTTC	CASSEIGRLQETQYF
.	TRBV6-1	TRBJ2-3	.	TGTGCCAGCAGGGGGACCTCCCGACGCACAGATACGCAGTATTTT	CASRGTSRRTDTQYF
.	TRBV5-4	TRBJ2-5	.	TGTGCCAGCAGCACCGGGACTCTAGAGACCCAGTACTTC	CASSTGTLETQYF
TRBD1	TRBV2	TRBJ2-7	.	TGTGCCAGCAGTGACCCCGGACAGGGGGTCCCCTACGAGCAGTACTTC	CASSDPGQGVPYEQYF
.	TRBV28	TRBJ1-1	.	TGTGCCAGCAGTGAGGGTCTTTTAGGGAGGAACACTGAAGCTTTCTTT	CASSEGLLGRNTEAFF
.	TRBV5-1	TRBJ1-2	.	TGCGCCAGCAGCCTGGGACCGCCCATCGGGAGTAATGGCTACACCTTC	CASSLGPPIGSNGYTF
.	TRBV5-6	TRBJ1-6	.	TGTGCCAGCAGCCGGAGCTCCTATAATTCACCCCTCCACTTT	CASSRSSYNSPLHF
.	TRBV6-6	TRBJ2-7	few	TGTGCCAGCAGTTACTCAGGACAGTCGCAGTACTTC	CASSYSGQSQYF
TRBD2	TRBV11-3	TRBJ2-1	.	TGTGCCAGCAGCTTCGGCCTAGCGGGAGCTGGGAGTGAGCAGTTCTTC	CASSFGLAGAGSEQFF
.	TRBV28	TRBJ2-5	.	TGTGCCAGCAGTTTATTGACTAGGGGTGGAGAGACCCAGTACTTC	CASSLLTRGGETQYF
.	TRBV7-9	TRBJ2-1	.	TGTGCCAGCAGCGAACCGATTCTTGGGAGGTTACTTTACAATGAGCAGTTCTTC	CASSEPILGRLLYNEQFF
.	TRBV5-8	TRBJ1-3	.	TGTGCCAGCAGTGGTGCTGGCCCCCGGGACACCATATATTTT	CASSGAGPRDTIYF
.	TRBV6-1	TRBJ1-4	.	TGTGCCAGCGGAAGAGGAGGGAAAACTAATGAAAAACTGTTTTTT	CASGRGGKTNEKLFF
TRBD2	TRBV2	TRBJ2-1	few	TGTGCCAGCAAAACGGCGGGAGGGCCATACAATGAGCAGTTCTTC	CASKTAGGPYNEQFF
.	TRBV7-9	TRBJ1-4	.	TGTGCCAGCAGCCAAAGGGGGGGGGCGAGTAATGAAAAACTGTTTTTT	CASSQRGGASNEKLFF
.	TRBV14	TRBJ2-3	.	TGTGCCAGCAGCCAAAACCTCCTTAGCACAGATACGCAGTATTTT	CASSQNLLSTDTQYF
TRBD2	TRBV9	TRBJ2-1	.	TGTGCCAGCAGCGGACTAATAGCGGGAGATGAGCAGTTCTTC	CASSGLIAGDEQFF
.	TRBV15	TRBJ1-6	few	TGTGCCACCACACAGGGACCTAATTCACCCCTCCACTTT	CATTQGPNSPLHF
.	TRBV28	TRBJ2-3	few	TGTGCCAGCAGCACTGGACCCTTGCTCACAGATACGCAGTATTTT	CASSTGPLLTDTQYF
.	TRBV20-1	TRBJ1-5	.	TGCAGTGCTGGGAATAATCAGCCCCAGCATTTT	CSAGNNQPQHF
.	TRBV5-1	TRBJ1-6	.	TGCGCCAGCAGCTTGGGACAGAAAAATTCACCCCTCCACTTT	CASSLGQKNSPLHF
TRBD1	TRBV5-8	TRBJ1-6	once	TGTGCCAGCAGCGCCCTCAGGGGGGATTCACCCCTCCACTTT	CASSALRGDSPLHF
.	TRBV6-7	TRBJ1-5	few	TGTGCCAGCAGTCGCCGTTGGGGCGGACAGCCCCAGCATTTT	CASSRRWGGQPQHF
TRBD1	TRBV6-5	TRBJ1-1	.	TGTGCCAGCAGTCCCCGGGACAGGGGGAACACTGAAGCTTTCTTT	CASSPRDRGNTEAFF
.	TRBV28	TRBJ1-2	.	TGTGCCAGCATTGAGCCGGGGGCGCGAGGCTACACCTTC	CASIEPGARGYTF
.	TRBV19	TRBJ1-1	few	TGTGCCAGTAGTATCGGCAGCCAGGGCGCTTTCTTT	CASSIGSQGAFF
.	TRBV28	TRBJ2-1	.	TGTGCCAGCAGTTTTCTTGGCGGGATGGACAATGAGCAGTTCTTC	CASSFLGGMDNEQFF
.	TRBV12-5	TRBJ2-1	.	TGTGCTAGTGGTCTAGGGGAGTTCCTCTACAATGAGCAGTTCTTC	CASGLGEFLYNEQFF
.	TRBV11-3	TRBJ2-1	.	TGTGCCAGCAGCTTCGACGGCAACAATGAGCAGTTCTTC	CASSFDGNNEQFF
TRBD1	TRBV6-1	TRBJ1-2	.	TGTGCCAGCTTAGGGACAGCGCCTAACTATGGCTACACCTTC	CASLGTAPNYGYTF
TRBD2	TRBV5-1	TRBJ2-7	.	TGCGCCAGCAGCTTGGCCGGGGGGACTGCCTACGAGCAGTACTTC	CASSLAGGTAYEQYF
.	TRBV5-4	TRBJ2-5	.	TGTGCCAGCAGCCTGCGTGAGGGGTGGAAGGAGACCCAGTACTTC	CASSLREGWKETQYF
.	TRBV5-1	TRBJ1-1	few	TGCGCCAGCAGCTTGGTGGCGGGTAACGAAGCTTTCTTT	CASSLVAGNEAFF
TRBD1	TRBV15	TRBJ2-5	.	TGTGCCACCAGTCTGGACAGGGCGGTGGAGACCCAGTACTTC	CATSLDRAVETQYF
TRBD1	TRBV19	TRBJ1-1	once	TGTGCCAGTTGCCGGGACAGGCTAAGTGAAGCTTTCTTT	CASCRDRLSEAFF
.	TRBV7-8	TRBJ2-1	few	TGTGCCAGCAGCCTGGGAACCCCCCGACGTCCGTTCTTC	CASSLGTPRRPFF
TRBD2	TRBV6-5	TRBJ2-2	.	TGTGCCAGCAGGTGGACTAGCGGGAGAATCGGGGAGCTGTTTTTT	CASRWTSGRIGELFF
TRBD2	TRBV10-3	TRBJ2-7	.	TGTGCCATCAGTGACAAAGCGGGAGGGTTGGACGAGCAGTACTTC	CAISDKAGGLDEQYF